The T cell receptor (beta chain) described here comes from a study of CD8 T cells in Susac syndrome. Points from the study as a whole: Detection of Susac-specific public clones gave 15 to 20 in total CD8+ repertoires and about five in CD8+ TEMRA repertoires.

The authors carried out high-throughput sequencing of TCR beta. They applied it to CD8+ and CD4+ T cells obtained from blood. Negative magnetic isolation gave CD8+ and CD4+ cells; FACS enriched CD8+ TEMRA. With respect to this clonotype: Its matching antigen is unknown.

The authors reverse transcribed roughly 0.45 to 1 ug RNA with random hexamers. Amplification of TCR beta CDR3 spanned 54 Vbeta and 13 Jbeta via immunoSEQ multiplex PCR. TCRdb analysed the immunoSEQ multiplex PCR reads with MiXCR anew, one entry per CDR3 protein. In the table there are about 90,000 distinct CDR3 sequences, approximately 96% of which are singletons. The ends were cut back, 0 bases at V and 3 bases at J, with 11 bases in the middle. This CDR3 has 14 residues. Germline V gives CDR1 GTSNPN, CDR2 SVGIG (reference sequence). The V and J genes are TRBV30 and TRBJ1-2, with D possibly TRBD1 on 6 matching bases. This clonotype was obtained from a human donor with Susac syndrome. The sample comprised CD8+ T cells from PBMCs. The CDR3 reads CAWSVWPGDYGYTF. DNA for the CDR3: TGTGCCTGGAGTGTATGGCCAGGGGACTATGGCTACACCTTC.